The 27 T cell receptor beta chains below all came from one sample that was sequenced in a study of T cells after yellow fever vaccination (dated by TCRdb to the late 2010s). Per the publication, the treatment or condition label means: live attenuated yellow fever vaccine strain. Preparation of the library involved 5' RACE. Sequencing took place on an Illumina NovaSeq 6000. TCRdb handled the public reads itself, with Q25 trimming in fastp and clone calling in MiXCR, and kept productive beta chains. Each entry is one CDR3 protein sequence, shown with its most common DNA and genes. The sample includes hundreds of thousands of distinct CDR3 sequences, with approximately 19% observed a single time. The leading ten clones occupy 15% to 20% of the sample. Sequenced here: PBMCs, sampled before the yellow fever booster vaccination. These receptors all come from a man between 18 and 29 years old who received the YFV17D yellow fever vaccine.

V and J are TRBV4-3 and TRBJ2-2, with 7 bases fitting TRBD2. V trimming: 3 bases; J trimming: 4 bases; junction bases outside the gene matches: 2. The CDR3 is made up of 14 amino acids. Looked up from germline, CDR1 is LGHNA and CDR2 is YSLEER. CDR3 sequence reads: CASSHAGVTGELFF. CDR3 bases: TGCGCCAGCAGCCATGCGGGGGTCACCGGGGAGCTGTTTTTT.

The V gene is TRBV5-1, the J gene TRBJ2-2, with 11 bases identical to TRBD1. There are 16 residues in the CDR3. CDR1 SGHRS and CDR2 YFSETQ come from the germline V gene. With V trimmed by 0 bases and J by 6 bases, 4 bases remained unmatched. The CDR3 DNA sequence: TGCGCCAGCAGCTTGGCCGGGACAGGGGGGGCCGGGGAGCTGTTTTTT. Its protein product is CASSLAGTGGAGELFF.

The sample holds a few counts of this clonotype. V and J are TRBV18 and TRBJ1-2; TRBD1 agrees at 7 bases. CDR3 length: 15 residues. V gave up 0 bases and J gave up 4 bases; unmatched junction bases: 5. CDR1 and CDR2 from the germline V gene are KGHSH and LQKENI. The DNA of the CDR3 is TGTGCCAGCTCACCACCTCGGCCAGGGGGCTATGGCTACACCTTC. Protein sequence: CASSPPRPGGYGYTF.

The table lists this clonotype with many counts. CDR3 residues: CATSTRQNTEAFF. The CDR3, as DNA: TGTGCCACCTCCACCCGCCAGAACACTGAAGCTTTCTTT. The chain couples TRBV7-9 to TRBJ1-1; D unresolved. The CDR3 runs to 13 residues. V was trimmed by 10 bases and J by 1 base, leaving 13 bases between them. Germline values: CDR1 SEHNR, CDR2 FQNEAQ (reference sequence). The variable domain in full, with the rest retrieved from reference TRBV7-9 and TRBJ1-1, is DTGVSQNPRHKITKRGQNVTFRCDPISEHNRLYWYRQTLGQGPEFLTYFQNEAQLEKSRLLSDRFSAERPKGSFSTLEIQRTEQGDSAMYLCATSTRQNTEAFFGQGTRLTVV.

The rearrangement links TRBV28 to TRBJ2-7, with 11 bases lining up with TRBD1. Germline V gives CDR1 MDHEN, CDR2 SYDVKM. The V and J ends lost 4 bases and 2 bases, in that order; junction bases with no gene match: 1. The length of the CDR3 is 14 residues. The CDR3 region has the DNA TGTGCCAGCAGTTCGGGACAGGGGGCCTACGAGCAGTACGTC. Translation gives CASSSGQGAYEQYV.

This chain uses TRBV6-2 or TRBV6-3 with TRBJ2-7, with a weak D call TRBD1 (6 bases). Germline V CDR1 and CDR2: MNHEY, SVGEGT. This CDR3 has 14 amino acids. Trimming took 6 bases from V and 0 from J, leaving 12 bases between them. CDR3 nucleotide sequence: TGTGCCAGCAGACTGACAGGAAGCTCCTACGAGCAGTACGTC. This encodes CASRLTGSSYEQYV.

This sequence joins TRBV4-2 and TRBJ1-5, with D unresolved. CDR1 is LGHNA and CDR2 is YNFKEQ in the germline V gene. The CDR3 runs to 15 residues. Trimming removed 1 base from V and 5 bases from J, with 12 bases in between. The CDR3 is CASSQAGRLDQPQHF. The CDR3 nucleotides are TGTGCCAGCAGCCAAGCGGGGAGGTTGGATCAGCCCCAGCATTTT.

The V gene is TRBV29-1, the J gene TRBJ2-5; D remains unclear. CDR3 size: 14 residues. The V gene lost 1 base and the J gene lost 2 bases, with 11 bases spanning the gap. CDR1 and CDR2 from the germline V gene are SQVTM and ANQGSEA. In DNA, the CDR3 is TGCAGCGTTGAAGTTAGGTCGAATCAAGAGACCCAGTACTTC. It yields the protein CSVEVRSNQETQYF.

In this sample, this clonotype turned up a few times. The gene calls are TRBV5-1 and TRBJ2-2; tentatively, D is TRBD1 or TRBD2 (5 bases each). Germline assignment: CDR1 SGHRS and CDR2 YFSETQ. V dropped 7 bases and J dropped 1 base, with 17 bases sitting between them. The CDR3 sequence is 16 residues long. The CDR3 coding sequence is TGCGCCAGCGCCGGGACGTCGATATTGAACACCGGGGAGCTGTTTTTT. Its protein product is CASAGTSILNTGELFF.

This clonotype came up a few times. This CDR3 reads CSANRDRGWKTQYF. The CDR3 nucleotides are TGCAGTGCTAACCGGGACAGGGGGTGGAAGACCCAGTACTTC. The chain is built from TRBV20-1 and TRBJ2-5, with TRBD1 identical over 11 bases. The CDR3 is 14 residues long. Germline V lookup: CDR1 DFQATT, CDR2 SNEGSKA (reference sequence). The V and J ends lost 4 bases and 6 bases, in that order; junction bases with no gene match: 7.

This clonotype was observed many times. CDR3 protein: CASSPQSYSPLHF. CDR3 DNA sequence: TGTGCCAGCAGCCCCCAGTCTTACTCACCCCTCCACTTT. The V and J genes are TRBV27 and TRBJ1-6; no clear D gene. CDR1 is MNHEY and CDR2 is SMNVEV in the germline V gene (reference sequence). The CDR3 contains 13 residues. Trimming left V 6 bases short and J 10 bases short, with 13 bases between.

This clonotype showed up just a few times. The chain joins TRBV27 to TRBJ1-5, with unresolved D. Trimming left V 3 bases short and J 6 bases short, with 15 bases between. The CDR3 extends over 15 amino acids. In germline, CDR1 is MNHEY, CDR2 SMNVEV (reference sequence). The CDR3 loop reads CASSLSARWSQPQHF. CDR3 in DNA: TGTGCCAGCAGTTTGTCAGCCCGATGGAGTCAGCCCCAGCATTTT.

The chain is built from TRBV12-3 or TRBV12-4 and TRBJ2-7; possibly TRBD2 for D (6 bases). V was trimmed by 7 bases and J by 6 bases, leaving 13 bases between them. CDR3 length: 12 amino acids. The CDR3 DNA sequence: TGTGCCAGCAAGGGACGGGGGACCGAGCAGTACGTC. The encoded protein is CASKGRGTEQYV.

This chain connects TRBV7-2 to TRBJ2-3, with 8 bases that match TRBD2. Per germline, CDR1 SGHTA and CDR2 FQGNSA. Trimming at V came to 6 bases and at J to 2 bases, leaving 4 bases not matched to a gene. This CDR3 spans 14 amino acids. The CDR3 spells CASRKGLVTDTQYF. CDR3 coding DNA: TGTGCCAGCAGGAAGGGACTAGTCACAGATACGCAGTATTTT.

This clonotype was recorded many times. The V call is TRBV4-3, the J call TRBJ2-3, with a tentative D call TRBD2 (5 bases). Trimming cost V 3 bases and J 6 bases, with 13 bases left between them. This CDR3 has 14 amino acids. Germline CDR1 LGHNA, CDR2 YSLEER. CDR3 sequence: CASSQPGSGDTQYF. CDR3 in DNA: TGCGCCAGCAGCCAGCCCGGGTCGGGGGATACGCAGTATTTT.

This clonotype was picked up many times. CDR3 coding DNA: TGTGCCAGCAGTGACCCCCCAGATACGCAGTATTTT. It specifies CASSDPPDTQYF. The chain employs TRBV21-1 and TRBJ2-3; TRBD1, as called in the table, went unchecked against the DNA. TRBV21-1 is classified as a pseudogene. This CDR3 region has 12 residues.

The chain carries TRBV20-1 and TRBJ1-2, with 7 bases aligning to TRBD1. The junction had 10 bases not matched to a gene; V was cut back by 5 bases and J by 7 bases. CDR1 is DFQATT, CDR2 SNEGSKA, per germline (reference sequence). CDR3 length equals 13 residues. The CDR3 DNA reads as TGCAGTGCTCCGGACAGGTTGGGGGCTGGCTACACCTTC. Translated: CSAPDRLGAGYTF.

This chain connects TRBV6-2 or TRBV6-3 to TRBJ2-3; D is uncertain. The ends were cut back, 7 bases at V and 2 bases at J, with 10 bases in the middle. This CDR3 is built from 13 residues. Germline V gene data show CDR1 as MNHEY and CDR2 as SVGEGT. The CDR3 DNA reads TGTGCCAGCACTACCGCCCACACAGATACGCAGTATTTT. It yields the protein CASTTAHTDTQYF.

This clonotype was seen only a few times. This chain uses TRBV7-2 with TRBJ1-2, with D hard to call. Trimming pared 4 bases from V and 4 bases from J, leaving 13 bases between. Germline V gene sequence: CDR1 SGHTA, CDR2 FQGNSA. The CDR3 totals 14 residues. For the CDR3, the DNA is TGTGCCAGCAGCTCCGTGACTGCGTCCTATGGCTACACCTTC. Translated: CASSSVTASYGYTF.

The chain is built from TRBV19 and TRBJ1-2; TRBD1 matches 8 bases. The V and J ends lost 5 bases and 5 bases, in that order; junction bases with no gene match: 13. The CDR3 is 16 residues long. The V gene's germline CDR1 is LNHDA and CDR2 SQIVND (reference sequence). The CDR3 nucleotides are TGTGCCAGTAGTTTAACCGGGACAGGCCGGCTTTATGGCTACACCTTC. As protein: CASSLTGTGRLYGYTF.

This clonotype has just a few counts. CDR3 nucleotides: TGTGCCAGCAGCCCAGGCGCGCGGGGGGGCGGGAACAATGAGCAGTTCTTC. Its protein product is CASSPGARGGGNNEQFF. V gene TRBV3-1 combines with J gene TRBJ2-1, with 9 bases that match TRBD2. The trim removed 4 bases at V and 5 bases at J, leaving 12 bases unmatched. This CDR3 contains 17 residues. CDR1 is LGHDT, CDR2 YNNKEL, per germline (reference sequence).

This clonotype has just a few counts. The V and J genes are TRBV12-3 or TRBV12-4 and TRBJ2-1; 8 bases are shared with TRBD1. The CDR3 has 15 residues. V shed 5 bases and J 7 bases; nucleotides not matched to a gene: 10. CDR3: CASSPGQGFVNEQFF. In DNA form, the CDR3 reads TGTGCCAGCAGTCCTGGACAGGGCTTTGTAAATGAGCAGTTCTTC.

The sample holds many counts of this clonotype. The J gene is TRBJ1-1, the V gene TRBV7-9; D gene unclear. CDR3 length equals 13 residues. V gave up 3 bases and J gave up 6 bases, with 11 bases separating them. Germline values: CDR1 SEHNR, CDR2 FQNEAQ (reference sequence). The CDR3 here is CASSFPGTPEAFF. The CDR3, as DNA: TGTGCCAGCAGCTTCCCCGGCACCCCTGAAGCTTTCTTT.

This clonotype was picked up many times. The chain carries TRBV20-1 and TRBJ2-3, with 10 bases aligning to TRBD2. The V and J ends lost 2 bases and 4 bases, in that order; junction bases with no gene match: 3. The germline CDR1 and CDR2 sequences are DFQATT and SNEGSKA (reference sequence). This CDR3 is 14 amino acids long. DNA of the CDR3: TGCAGTGCTAGAAGCAGCGGGGGGGCAGATACGCAGTATTTT. This sequence encodes CSARSSGGADTQYF.

There are a few counts of this clonotype. The CDR3 region is CASSFQVRETQYF. The CDR3 nucleotides read TGTGCCAGCAGCTTTCAAGTCCGAGAGACCCAGTACTTC. V gene TRBV7-2 combines with J gene TRBJ2-5; D is undetermined. Germline CDR1 and CDR2: SGHTA and FQGNSA. CDR3 length equals 13 residues. V was cut by 3 bases and J by 4 bases, with 9 bases left in between. Supplemented by reference TRBV7-2 and TRBJ2-5, the full variable domain reads GAGVSQSPSNKVTEKGKDVELRCDPISGHTALYWYRQSLGQGLEFLIYFQGNSAPDKSGLPSDRFSAERTGGSVSTLTIQRTQQEDSAVYLCASSFQVRETQYFGPGTRLLVL.

This clonotype was seen more than once but under ten times. The chain links TRBV20-1 to TRBJ1-5; no firm D call. Germline lookup yields CDR1 DFQATT and CDR2 SNEGSKA (reference sequence). This CDR3 has 13 residues. Trimming took 4 bases from V and 4 from J, leaving 11 bases between them. CDR3 coding DNA: TGCAGTGCTACCGCGGCAGGTAATCAGCCCCAGCATTTT. Translating gives CSATAAGNQPQHF.

The chain has TRBV18 and TRBJ1-2, with D possibly TRBD1 on 6 matching bases. The CDR3 loop spans 15 amino acids. CDR1 and CDR2 (germline): KGHSH, LQKENI. V was shortened by 0 bases and J by 2 bases, with 10 bases between the two germline ends. The DNA for the CDR3 is TGTGCCAGCTCACCACCTTGGGGGCGAAACTATGGCTACACCTTC. Translating it yields CASSPPWGRNYGYTF.